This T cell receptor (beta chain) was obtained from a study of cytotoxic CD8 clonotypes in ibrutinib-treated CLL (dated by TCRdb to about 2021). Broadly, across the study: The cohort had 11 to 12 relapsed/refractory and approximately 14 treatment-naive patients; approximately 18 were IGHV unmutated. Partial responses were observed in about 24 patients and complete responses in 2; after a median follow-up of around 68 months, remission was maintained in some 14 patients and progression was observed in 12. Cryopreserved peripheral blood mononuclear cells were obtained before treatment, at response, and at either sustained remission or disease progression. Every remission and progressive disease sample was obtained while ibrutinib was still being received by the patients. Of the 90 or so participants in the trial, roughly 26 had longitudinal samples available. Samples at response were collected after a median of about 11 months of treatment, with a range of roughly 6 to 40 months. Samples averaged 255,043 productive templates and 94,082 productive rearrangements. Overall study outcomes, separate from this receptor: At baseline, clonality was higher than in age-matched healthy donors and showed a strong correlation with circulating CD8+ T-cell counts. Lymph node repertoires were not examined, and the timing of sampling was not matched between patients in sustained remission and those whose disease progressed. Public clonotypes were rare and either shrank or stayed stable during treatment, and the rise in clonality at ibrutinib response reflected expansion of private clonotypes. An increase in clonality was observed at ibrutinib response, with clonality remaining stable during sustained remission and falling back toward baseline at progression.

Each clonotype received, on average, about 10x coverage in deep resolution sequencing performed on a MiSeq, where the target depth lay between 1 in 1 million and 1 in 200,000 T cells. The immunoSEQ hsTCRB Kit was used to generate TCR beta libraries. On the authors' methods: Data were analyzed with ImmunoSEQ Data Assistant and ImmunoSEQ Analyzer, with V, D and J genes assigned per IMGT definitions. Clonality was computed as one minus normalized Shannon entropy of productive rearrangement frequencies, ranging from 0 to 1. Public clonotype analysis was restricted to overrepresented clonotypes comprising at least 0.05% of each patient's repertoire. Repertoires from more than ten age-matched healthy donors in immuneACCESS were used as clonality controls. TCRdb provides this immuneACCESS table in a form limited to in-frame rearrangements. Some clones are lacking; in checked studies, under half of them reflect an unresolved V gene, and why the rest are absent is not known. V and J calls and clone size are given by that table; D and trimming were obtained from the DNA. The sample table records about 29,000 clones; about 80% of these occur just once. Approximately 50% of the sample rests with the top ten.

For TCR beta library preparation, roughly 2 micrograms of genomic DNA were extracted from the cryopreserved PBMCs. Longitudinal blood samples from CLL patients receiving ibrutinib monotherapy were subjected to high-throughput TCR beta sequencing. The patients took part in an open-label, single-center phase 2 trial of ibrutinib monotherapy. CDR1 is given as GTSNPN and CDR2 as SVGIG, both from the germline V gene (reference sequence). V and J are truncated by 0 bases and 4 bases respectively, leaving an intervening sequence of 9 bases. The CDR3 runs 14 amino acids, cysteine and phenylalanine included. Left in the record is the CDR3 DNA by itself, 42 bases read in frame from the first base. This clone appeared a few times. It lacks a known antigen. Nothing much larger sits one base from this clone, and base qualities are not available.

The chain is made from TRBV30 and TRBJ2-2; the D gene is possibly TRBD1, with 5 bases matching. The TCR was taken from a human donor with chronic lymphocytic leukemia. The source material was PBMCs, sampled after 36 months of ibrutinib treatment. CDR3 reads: CAWSVQGVTGELFF. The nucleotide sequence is TGTGCCTGGAGTGTCCAAGGGGTCACCGGGGAGCTGTTTTTT.